A selection of T cell receptor beta chains follows, all from one sample in a study of identical twins. Each CDR3 protein gets one entry after TCRdb re-called the 5' RACE reads with MiXCR. The profile covers approximately 700,000 distinct CDR3 sequences, with less than 7% appearing a single time and around 1.7% taken by the ten largest. Sample: naive T cells sorted from blood. The receptors shown here come from a man between 18 and 35 years old in good health. CDR3s include the opening cysteine and the closing phenylalanine or tryptophan. The order of the fields is V gene, clone size, D gene, J gene, CDR3 protein, CDR3 DNA. D genes are given only for firm matches. Expanded clones get a size class; other rows say once, few or many, or leave the size out.

V gene: TRBV12-3/TRBV12-4; clone size: NA; D gene: NA; J gene: TRBJ2-4; CDR3 protein: CASSLGPRDIQYF; CDR3 DNA: TGTGCCAGCAGCCTCGGGCCGAGGGACATTCAGTACTTC
V gene: TRBV6-1; clone size: many; D gene: NA; J gene: TRBJ2-2; CDR3 protein: CATHSPYTGELFF; CDR3 DNA: TGTGCCACCCACAGCCCCTACACCGGGGAGCTGTTTTTT
V gene: TRBV20-1; clone size: NA; D gene: NA; J gene: TRBJ2-7; CDR3 protein: CSARAASREQYF; CDR3 DNA: TGCAGTGCTAGAGCGGCTAGCCGCGAGCAGTACTTC
V gene: TRBV28; clone size: NA; D gene: TRBD2; J gene: TRBJ2-3; CDR3 protein: CASSLSGLAGGPSDTQYF; CDR3 DNA: TGTGCCAGCAGTTTATCCGGACTAGCGGGAGGGCCATCGGATACGCAGTATTTT
V gene: TRBV5-1; clone size: NA; D gene: NA; J gene: TRBJ1-4; CDR3 protein: CASSLSNRENEKLFF; CDR3 DNA: TGCGCCAGCAGCTTGTCGAACAGGGAGAATGAAAAACTGTTTTTT
V gene: TRBV10-3; clone size: few; D gene: TRBD2; J gene: TRBJ2-3; CDR3 protein: CAISGLAGASTDTQYF; CDR3 DNA: TGTGCCATCAGCGGACTAGCGGGAGCTAGCACAGATACGCAGTATTTT
V gene: TRBV4-2; clone size: many; D gene: NA; J gene: TRBJ1-5; CDR3 protein: CASSQGRDNNQPQHF; CDR3 DNA: TGTGCCAGCAGCCAAGGACGGGACAACAATCAGCCCCAGCATTTT
V gene: TRBV4-2; clone size: few; D gene: NA; J gene: TRBJ1-6; CDR3 protein: CASSHPGRGESYNSPLHF; CDR3 DNA: TGTGCCAGCAGCCATCCAGGGAGGGGGGAATCCTATAATTCACCCCTCCACTTT
V gene: TRBV5-1; clone size: NA; D gene: TRBD1; J gene: TRBJ2-7; CDR3 protein: CASSLEQGAYEQYF; CDR3 DNA: TGCGCCAGCAGCTTGGAACAGGGGGCTTACGAGCAGTACTTC
V gene: TRBV12-3/TRBV12-4; clone size: many; D gene: TRBD2; J gene: TRBJ2-5; CDR3 protein: CASSFYPSGRSGESETQYF; CDR3 DNA: TGTGCCAGCAGTTTTTATCCTAGCGGGAGATCTGGGGAGTCGGAGACCCAGTACTTC
V gene: TRBV12-3/TRBV12-4; clone size: NA; D gene: NA; J gene: TRBJ2-1; CDR3 protein: CASSPQAASNEQFF; CDR3 DNA: TGTGCCAGCAGCCCCCAGGCGGCGAGCAATGAGCAGTTCTTC
V gene: TRBV29-1; clone size: many; D gene: TRBD2; J gene: TRBJ2-2; CDR3 protein: CSVEVGLATGELFF; CDR3 DNA: TGCAGCGTTGAAGTGGGACTAGCAACCGGGGAGCTGTTTTTT
V gene: TRBV20-1; clone size: many; D gene: NA; J gene: TRBJ1-2; CDR3 protein: CSARVTGTNYGYTF; CDR3 DNA: TGCAGTGCTAGAGTCACAGGAACTAACTATGGCTACACCTTC
V gene: TRBV5-1; clone size: few; D gene: TRBD1; J gene: TRBJ1-5; CDR3 protein: CASSTTGGLGQPQHF; CDR3 DNA: TGCGCCAGCAGCACTACAGGGGGCTTAGGTCAGCCCCAGCATTTT
V gene: TRBV11-1; clone size: many; D gene: TRBD1; J gene: TRBJ2-2; CDR3 protein: CASIQSGWRDRPSGELFF; CDR3 DNA: TGTGCCAGCATCCAATCCGGATGGAGGGACAGGCCCAGCGGGGAGCTGTTTTTT
V gene: TRBV3-1; clone size: NA; D gene: NA; J gene: TRBJ2-3; CDR3 protein: CASSQGNREPLDTQYF; CDR3 DNA: TGTGCCAGCAGCCAAGGAAATCGGGAACCCCTGGATACGCAGTATTTT
V gene: TRBV29-1; clone size: many; D gene: NA; J gene: TRBJ2-7; CDR3 protein: CSVGDGYEQYF; CDR3 DNA: TGCAGCGTGGGGGACGGCTACGAGCAGTACTTC
V gene: TRBV19; clone size: NA; D gene: TRBD2; J gene: TRBJ2-1; CDR3 protein: CASSIGTSGRSEQFF; CDR3 DNA: TGTGCCAGTAGCATCGGGACTAGCGGGAGGAGTGAGCAGTTCTTC
V gene: TRBV19; clone size: NA; D gene: TRBD1; J gene: TRBJ1-2; CDR3 protein: CASSADRVGWDGYTF; CDR3 DNA: TGTGCCAGTAGTGCCGACAGGGTAGGTTGGGACGGCTACACCTTC
V gene: TRBV29-1; clone size: few; D gene: TRBD1; J gene: TRBJ1-2; CDR3 protein: CSVEEGQGRGYTF; CDR3 DNA: TGCAGCGTTGAGGAAGGACAGGGGCGGGGCTACACCTTC
V gene: TRBV4-2; clone size: NA; D gene: NA; J gene: TRBJ2-5; CDR3 protein: CASSVISGRGQETQYF; CDR3 DNA: TGTGCCAGCAGCGTAATAAGCGGCCGGGGACAAGAGACCCAGTACTTC
V gene: TRBV10-3; clone size: NA; D gene: TRBD2; J gene: TRBJ2-5; CDR3 protein: CATGSSGPTETQYF; CDR3 DNA: TGTGCCACTGGATCTAGCGGACCGACAGAGACCCAGTACTTC
V gene: TRBV7-3; clone size: many; D gene: TRBD2; J gene: TRBJ2-3; CDR3 protein: CASSLGTSGIVDTQYF; CDR3 DNA: TGTGCCAGCAGCCTTGGGACTAGCGGGATTGTAGATACGCAGTATTTT
V gene: TRBV7-9; clone size: many; D gene: NA; J gene: TRBJ1-1; CDR3 protein: CASRTTQSVAFF; CDR3 DNA: TGTGCCAGCAGAACGACACAAAGCGTAGCTTTCTTT
V gene: TRBV20-1; clone size: many; D gene: NA; J gene: TRBJ2-5; CDR3 protein: CSASARQETQYF; CDR3 DNA: TGCAGTGCTTCCGCACGACAAGAGACCCAGTACTTC
V gene: TRBV6-1; clone size: NA; D gene: TRBD2; J gene: TRBJ2-3; CDR3 protein: CASNPALAGATDTQYF; CDR3 DNA: TGTGCCAGCAATCCCGCATTAGCGGGAGCCACAGATACGCAGTATTTT
V gene: TRBV25-1; clone size: many; D gene: NA; J gene: TRBJ2-1; CDR3 protein: CATSPNEQFF; CDR3 DNA: TGTGCCACCTCCCCGAATGAGCAGTTCTTC
V gene: TRBV5-6; clone size: few; D gene: NA; J gene: TRBJ2-7; CDR3 protein: CASSLEVTGPVYRYEQYF; CDR3 DNA: TGTGCCAGCAGCTTGGAGGTGACAGGCCCGGTATACCGCTATGAGCAGTACTTC
V gene: TRBV5-1; clone size: few; D gene: TRBD2; J gene: TRBJ2-7; CDR3 protein: CASTDPTSQQVGEQYF; CDR3 DNA: TGCGCCAGCACGGACCCGACTAGCCAACAAGTCGGCGAGCAGTACTTC
V gene: TRBV6-2/TRBV6-3; clone size: many; D gene: TRBD2; J gene: TRBJ2-7; CDR3 protein: CASSGAGGGYEQYF; CDR3 DNA: TGTGCCAGCAGCGGCGCGGGAGGGGGGTACGAGCAGTACTTC
V gene: TRBV20-1; clone size: few; D gene: TRBD2; J gene: TRBJ2-7; CDR3 protein: CSARDSGTSGYEQYF; CDR3 DNA: TGCAGTGCTAGAGACTCCGGGACTAGCGGGTACGAGCAGTACTTC
V gene: TRBV2; clone size: few; D gene: NA; J gene: TRBJ2-3; CDR3 protein: CASRPSADTQYF; CDR3 DNA: TGTGCCAGCCGGCCTAGCGCAGATACGCAGTATTTT
V gene: TRBV6-1; clone size: many; D gene: NA; J gene: TRBJ2-5; CDR3 protein: CASSERWRGETQYF; CDR3 DNA: TGTGCCAGCAGTGAAAGGTGGCGAGGGGAGACCCAGTACTTC
V gene: TRBV11-3; clone size: many; D gene: NA; J gene: TRBJ2-5; CDR3 protein: CASSSPRWTQYF; CDR3 DNA: TGTGCCAGCAGCTCCCCGAGGTGGACCCAGTACTTC
V gene: TRBV12-3/TRBV12-4; clone size: many; D gene: NA; J gene: TRBJ2-1; CDR3 protein: CASRTGRNEQFF; CDR3 DNA: TGTGCCAGCAGGACAGGGAGGAATGAGCAGTTCTTC
V gene: TRBV14; clone size: few; D gene: NA; J gene: TRBJ2-5; CDR3 protein: CASSQPTEGFWGETQYF; CDR3 DNA: TGTGCCAGCAGCCAGCCTACTGAGGGGTTCTGGGGGGAGACCCAGTACTTC
V gene: TRBV4-1; clone size: many; D gene: TRBD2; J gene: TRBJ2-1; CDR3 protein: CASRGLAVNEQFF; CDR3 DNA: TGCGCCAGCAGGGGACTAGCGGTCAATGAGCAGTTCTTC
V gene: TRBV20-1; clone size: many; D gene: TRBD2; J gene: TRBJ2-2; CDR3 protein: CSARRGSTGELFF; CDR3 DNA: TGCAGTGCTAGACGCGGGAGCACCGGGGAGCTGTTTTTT
V gene: TRBV4-3; clone size: NA; D gene: TRBD1; J gene: TRBJ2-5; CDR3 protein: CASSQERTGAMKTQYF; CDR3 DNA: TGCGCCAGCAGCCAAGAAAGGACAGGGGCCATGAAGACCCAGTACTTC
V gene: TRBV5-1; clone size: many; D gene: NA; J gene: TRBJ2-1; CDR3 protein: CASSLSAGWVEQFF; CDR3 DNA: TGCGCCAGCAGCTTAAGCGCGGGGTGGGTTGAGCAGTTCTTC
V gene: TRBV5-6; clone size: many; D gene: TRBD1; J gene: TRBJ2-1; CDR3 protein: CASSRVGTGYNEQFF; CDR3 DNA: TGTGCCAGCAGCCGCGTCGGGACAGGGTACAATGAGCAGTTCTTC
V gene: TRBV20-1; clone size: many; D gene: TRBD1; J gene: TRBJ2-4; CDR3 protein: CSARTGEAKNIQYF; CDR3 DNA: TGCAGTGCTCGGACAGGGGAAGCCAAAAACATTCAGTACTTC
V gene: TRBV3-1; clone size: NA; D gene: NA; J gene: TRBJ2-5; CDR3 protein: CASSQSPGKTIWGETQYF; CDR3 DNA: TGTGCCAGCAGCCAATCACCCGGGAAGACGATTTGGGGCGAGACCCAGTACTTC
V gene: TRBV5-1; clone size: many; D gene: NA; J gene: TRBJ1-5; CDR3 protein: CASSLGTGQPQHF; CDR3 DNA: TGCGCCAGCAGCTTGGGGACCGGGCAGCCCCAGCATTTT
V gene: TRBV5-1; clone size: many; D gene: TRBD1; J gene: TRBJ1-2; CDR3 protein: CASSPRQGSYGYTF; CDR3 DNA: TGCGCCAGCAGCCCGAGACAGGGGAGCTATGGCTACACCTTC
V gene: TRBV5-6; clone size: many; D gene: NA; J gene: TRBJ2-2; CDR3 protein: CASSRGDPGELFF; CDR3 DNA: TGTGCCAGCAGCCGCGGGGATCCCGGGGAGCTGTTTTTT
V gene: TRBV5-1; clone size: many; D gene: NA; J gene: TRBJ2-3; CDR3 protein: CASSLDGGHSTDTQYF; CDR3 DNA: TGCGCCAGCAGCTTGGACGGCGGCCACAGCACAGATACGCAGTATTTT
V gene: TRBV7-2; clone size: many; D gene: TRBD1; J gene: TRBJ2-2; CDR3 protein: CASSQTGPGELFF; CDR3 DNA: TGTGCCAGCAGCCAGACAGGGCCGGGGGAGCTGTTTTTT
V gene: TRBV7-8; clone size: many; D gene: TRBD1; J gene: TRBJ1-1; CDR3 protein: CASSLGDRPRTAEAFF; CDR3 DNA: TGTGCCAGCAGCTTAGGGGACAGGCCGAGGACAGCTGAAGCTTTCTTT
V gene: TRBV4-2; clone size: NA; D gene: TRBD1; J gene: TRBJ1-6; CDR3 protein: CASSQDSTLGQGFGSPLHF; CDR3 DNA: TGTGCCAGCAGCCAAGATTCCACCCTAGGACAGGGTTTCGGTTCACCCCTCCACTTT